The T cell receptor (beta chain) under discussion was sequenced for a study of T cell clonality in common variable immunodeficiency. Germline loops: CDR1 KGHSH, CDR2 LQKENI. The V segment lost 8 bases and the J segment 5 bases; nucleotides outside the gene matches: 8. The CDR3 is made up of 14 amino acids. The repertoire was sequenced with immunoSEQ multiplex PCR; TCRdb's copy has only in-frame clones and lacks some. The sample has around 50,000 clones, none seen only once; the top ten hold roughly 6%. Study-wide points: Shared TCRbeta clones were fewer between CVID subjects than controls.

This clone was found many times. Its antigen is currently unknown. The observed sequence ends 3 residues before the CDR3 terminus, with the missing tail filled in from the germline J gene. Caucasian heritage predominated among both patients and controls. The chain is built from TRBV18 and TRBJ2-1, with 8 bases matching TRBD1. The source is a person aged 18 to 70 in good health. Sequencing input: peripheral blood mononuclear cells. The part of the CDR3 DNA that was read is TGTGCCAGCGCCGCGGGACAGGCTGACAATGAG. It specifies CASAAGQADNE. In full, the CDR3 reads CASAAGQADNEQFF.